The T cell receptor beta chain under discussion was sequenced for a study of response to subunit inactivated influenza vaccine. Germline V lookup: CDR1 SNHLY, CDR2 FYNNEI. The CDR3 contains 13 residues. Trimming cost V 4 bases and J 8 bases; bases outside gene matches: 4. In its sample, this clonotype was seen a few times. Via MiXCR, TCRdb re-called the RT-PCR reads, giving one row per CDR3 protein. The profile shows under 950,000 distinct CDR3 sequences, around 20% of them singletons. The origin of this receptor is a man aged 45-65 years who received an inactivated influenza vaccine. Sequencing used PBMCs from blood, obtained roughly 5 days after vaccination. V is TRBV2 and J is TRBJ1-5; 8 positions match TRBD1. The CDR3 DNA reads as TGTGCCAGCAGTGCCGACAGGGGTGAGCCCCAGCATTTT. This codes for CASSADRGEPQHF.